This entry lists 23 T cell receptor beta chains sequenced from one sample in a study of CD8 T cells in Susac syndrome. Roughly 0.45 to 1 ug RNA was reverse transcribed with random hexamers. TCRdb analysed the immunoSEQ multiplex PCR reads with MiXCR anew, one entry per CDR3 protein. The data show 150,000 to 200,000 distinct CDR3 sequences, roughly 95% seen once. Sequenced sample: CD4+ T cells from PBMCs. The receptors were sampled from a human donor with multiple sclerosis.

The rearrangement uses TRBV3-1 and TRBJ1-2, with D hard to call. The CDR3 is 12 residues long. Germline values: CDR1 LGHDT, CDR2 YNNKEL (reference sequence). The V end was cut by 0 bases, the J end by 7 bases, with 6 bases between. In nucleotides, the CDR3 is TGTGCCAGCAGCCAAGACAGCGGTGGCTACACCTTC. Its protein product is CASSQDSGGYTF.

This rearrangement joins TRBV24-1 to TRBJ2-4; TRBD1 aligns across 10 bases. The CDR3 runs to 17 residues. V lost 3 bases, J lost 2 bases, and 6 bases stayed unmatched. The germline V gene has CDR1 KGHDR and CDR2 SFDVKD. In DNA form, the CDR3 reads TGTGCCACCAGTGATCCTGGGACAGGGGAACCCAAAAACATTCAGTACTTC. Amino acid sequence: CATSDPGTGEPKNIQYF.

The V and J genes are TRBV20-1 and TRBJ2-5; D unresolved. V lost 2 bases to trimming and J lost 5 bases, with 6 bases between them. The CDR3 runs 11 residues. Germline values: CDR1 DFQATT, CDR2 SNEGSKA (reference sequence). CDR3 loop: CSARMTETQYF. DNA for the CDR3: TGCAGTGCTAGAATGACGGAGACCCAGTACTTC.

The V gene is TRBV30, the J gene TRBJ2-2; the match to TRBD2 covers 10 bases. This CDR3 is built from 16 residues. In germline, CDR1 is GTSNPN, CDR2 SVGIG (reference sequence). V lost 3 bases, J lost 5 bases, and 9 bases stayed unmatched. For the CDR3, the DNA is TGTGCCTGGAGGTCAGCGGGAGGGCCGGGGACCGGGGAGCTGTTTTTT. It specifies CAWRSAGGPGTGELFF.

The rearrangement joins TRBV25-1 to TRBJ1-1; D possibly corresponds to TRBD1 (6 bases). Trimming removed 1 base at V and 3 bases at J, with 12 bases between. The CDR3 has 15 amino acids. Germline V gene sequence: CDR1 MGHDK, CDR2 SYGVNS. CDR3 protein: CASSELGGPDTEAFF. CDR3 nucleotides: TGTGCCAGCAGTGAATTAGGGGGGCCGGACACTGAAGCTTTCTTT.

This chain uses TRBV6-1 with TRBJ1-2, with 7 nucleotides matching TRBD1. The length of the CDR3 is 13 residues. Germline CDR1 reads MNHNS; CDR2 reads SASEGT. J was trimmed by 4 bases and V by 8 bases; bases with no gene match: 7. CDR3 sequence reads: CASRQGLIYGYTF. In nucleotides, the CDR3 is TGTGCCAGCCGACAGGGACTAATCTATGGCTACACCTTC.

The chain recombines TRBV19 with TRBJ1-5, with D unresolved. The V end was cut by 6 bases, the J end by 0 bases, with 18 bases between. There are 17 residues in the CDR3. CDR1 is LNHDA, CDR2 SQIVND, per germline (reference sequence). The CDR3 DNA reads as TGTGCCAGTAGCCCCCACCTCAAAAGGTTTAGCAATCAGCCCCAGCATTTT. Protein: CASSPHLKRFSNQPQHF.

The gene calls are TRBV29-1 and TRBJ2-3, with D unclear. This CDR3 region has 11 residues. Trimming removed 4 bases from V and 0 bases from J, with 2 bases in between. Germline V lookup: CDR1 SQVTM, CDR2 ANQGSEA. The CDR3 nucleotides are TGCAGCGTTGCTAGCACAGATACGCAGTATTTT. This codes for CSVASTDTQYF.

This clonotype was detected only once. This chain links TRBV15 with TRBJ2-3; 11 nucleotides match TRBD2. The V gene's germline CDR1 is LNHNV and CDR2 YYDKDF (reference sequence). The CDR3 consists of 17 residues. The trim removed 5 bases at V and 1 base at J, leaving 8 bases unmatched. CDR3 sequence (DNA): TGTGCCACCAGCGGGACCATGACTAGCGGGGGCACAGATACGCAGTATTTT. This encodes CATSGTMTSGGTDTQYF. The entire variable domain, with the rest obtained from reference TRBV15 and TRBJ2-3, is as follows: DAMVIQNPRYQVTQFGKPVTLSCSQTLNHNVMYWYQQKSSQAPKLLFHYYDKDFNNEADTPDNFQSRRPNTSFCFLDIRSPGLGDTAMYLCATSGTMTSGGTDTQYFGPGTRLTVL.

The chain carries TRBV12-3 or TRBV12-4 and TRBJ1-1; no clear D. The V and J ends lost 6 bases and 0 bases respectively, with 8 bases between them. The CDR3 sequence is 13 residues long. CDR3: CASSPTVNTEAFF. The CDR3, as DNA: TGTGCCAGCAGCCCTACAGTGAACACTGAAGCTTTCTTT.

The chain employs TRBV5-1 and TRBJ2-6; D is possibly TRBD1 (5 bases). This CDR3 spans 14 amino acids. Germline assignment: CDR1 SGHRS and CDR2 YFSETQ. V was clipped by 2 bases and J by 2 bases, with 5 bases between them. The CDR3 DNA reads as TGCGCCAGCAGCTTCAGGGCTGGGGCCAACGTCCTGACTTTC. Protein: CASSFRAGANVLTF.

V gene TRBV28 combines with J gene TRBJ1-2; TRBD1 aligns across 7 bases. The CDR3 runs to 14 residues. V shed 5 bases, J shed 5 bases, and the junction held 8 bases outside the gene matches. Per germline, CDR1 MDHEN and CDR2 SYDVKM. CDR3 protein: CASSPGTASYGYTF. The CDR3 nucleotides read TGTGCCAGCAGTCCGGGGACAGCCTCTTATGGCTACACCTTC.

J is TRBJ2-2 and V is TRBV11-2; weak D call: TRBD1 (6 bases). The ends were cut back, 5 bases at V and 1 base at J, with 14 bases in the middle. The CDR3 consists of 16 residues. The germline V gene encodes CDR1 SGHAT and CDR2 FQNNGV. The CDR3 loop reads CASSPQTGMNTGELFF. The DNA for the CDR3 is TGTGCCAGCAGCCCGCAAACAGGGATGAACACCGGGGAGCTGTTTTTT.

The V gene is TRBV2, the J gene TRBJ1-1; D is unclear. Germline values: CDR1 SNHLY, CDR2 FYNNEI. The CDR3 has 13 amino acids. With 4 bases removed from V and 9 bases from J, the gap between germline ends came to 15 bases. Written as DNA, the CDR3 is TGTGCCAGCAGTGGAGGAGGGCCGCGTCAAGCTTTCTTT. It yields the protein CASSGGGPRQAFF.

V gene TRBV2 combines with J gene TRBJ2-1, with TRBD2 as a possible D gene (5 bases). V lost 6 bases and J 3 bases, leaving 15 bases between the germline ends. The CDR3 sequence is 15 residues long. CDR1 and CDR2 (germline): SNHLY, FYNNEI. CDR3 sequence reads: CASSELGSSYNEQFF. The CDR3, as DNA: TGTGCCAGCAGCGAACTAGGGTCGAGCTACAATGAGCAGTTCTTC.

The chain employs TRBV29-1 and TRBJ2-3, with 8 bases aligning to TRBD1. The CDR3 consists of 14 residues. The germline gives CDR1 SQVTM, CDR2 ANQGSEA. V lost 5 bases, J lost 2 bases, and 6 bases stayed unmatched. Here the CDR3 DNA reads TGCAGCGTTACTGGACAGGGACCCACAGATACGCAGTATTTT. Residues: CSVTGQGPTDTQYF.

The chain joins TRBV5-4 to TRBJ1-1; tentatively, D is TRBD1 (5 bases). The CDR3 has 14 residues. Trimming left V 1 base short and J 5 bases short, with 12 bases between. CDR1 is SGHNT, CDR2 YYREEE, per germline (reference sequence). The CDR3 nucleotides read TGTGCCAGCAGCTTGTTCGGGGGAGGGACTGAAGCTTTCTTT. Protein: CASSLFGGGTEAFF.

The CDR3 loop reads CASSLHTEAFF. CDR3 in DNA: TGTGCCAGCAGTCTTCACACTGAAGCTTTCTTT. The chain joins TRBV2 to TRBJ1-1, with D unresolved. CDR1 SNHLY and CDR2 FYNNEI come from the germline V gene. V dropped 5 bases and J dropped 3 bases, with 4 bases sitting between them. CDR3 length equals 11 residues.

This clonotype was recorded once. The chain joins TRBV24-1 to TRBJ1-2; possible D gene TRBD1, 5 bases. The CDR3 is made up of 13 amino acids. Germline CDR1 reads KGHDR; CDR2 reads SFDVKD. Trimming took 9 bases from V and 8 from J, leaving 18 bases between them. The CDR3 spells CATRQSGDSGYTF. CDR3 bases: TGTGCCACCCGTCAATCGGGGGACTCCGGCTACACCTTC.

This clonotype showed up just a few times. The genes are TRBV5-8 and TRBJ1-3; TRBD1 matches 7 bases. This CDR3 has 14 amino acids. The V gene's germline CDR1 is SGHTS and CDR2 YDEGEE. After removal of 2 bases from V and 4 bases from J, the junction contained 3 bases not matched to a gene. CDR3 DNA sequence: TGTGCCAGCAGCTTTACAGGGGCCGGAAACACCATATATTTT. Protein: CASSFTGAGNTIYF.

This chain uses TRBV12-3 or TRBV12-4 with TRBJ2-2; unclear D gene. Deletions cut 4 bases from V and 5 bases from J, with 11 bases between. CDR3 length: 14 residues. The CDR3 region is CASSSTSNTGELFF. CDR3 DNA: TGTGCCAGCAGTTCCACGAGTAATACCGGGGAGCTGTTTTTT.

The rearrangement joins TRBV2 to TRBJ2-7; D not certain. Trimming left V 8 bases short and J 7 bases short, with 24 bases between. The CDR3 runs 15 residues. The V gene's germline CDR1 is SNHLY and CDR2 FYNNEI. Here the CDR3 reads CASVQSGRIVGEQYF. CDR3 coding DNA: TGTGCCAGCGTCCAATCGGGTCGCATAGTGGGGGAGCAGTACTTC.

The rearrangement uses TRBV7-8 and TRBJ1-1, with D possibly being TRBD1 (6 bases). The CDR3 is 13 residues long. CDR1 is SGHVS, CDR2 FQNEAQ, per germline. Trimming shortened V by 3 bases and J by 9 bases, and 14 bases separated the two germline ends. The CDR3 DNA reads TGTGCCAGCAGCTTGGGACATCTGGACCAAGCTTTCTTT. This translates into CASSLGHLDQAFF.